The sequence of this TCR beta chain was determined in a study of blood T cell repertoires in COVID-19. Here immunoSEQ multiplex PCR was the method, and the copy in TCRdb shows in-frame clones only, minus some. The sample has 400,000 or so clones, about 90% seen once. The study assigned cohorts using participant-reported clinical history. Only one count was recorded for this clone. This CDR3 has 14 residues. The V gene's germline CDR1 is SGHRS and CDR2 YFSETQ. V lost 5 bases, J lost 2 bases, and 11 bases lay in between. The sequencing sample was made of PBMCs or T cells enriched from blood (not recorded which). This TCR was sampled from a man aged 18 to 30 who had recovered from COVID-19. The chain couples TRBV5-1 to TRBJ2-1; D might be TRBD2 (6 bases). CDR3 sequence (DNA): TGCGCCAGCAGGGCCGGACTAACCTACAATGAGCAGTTCTTC. This translates into CASRAGLTYNEQFF.